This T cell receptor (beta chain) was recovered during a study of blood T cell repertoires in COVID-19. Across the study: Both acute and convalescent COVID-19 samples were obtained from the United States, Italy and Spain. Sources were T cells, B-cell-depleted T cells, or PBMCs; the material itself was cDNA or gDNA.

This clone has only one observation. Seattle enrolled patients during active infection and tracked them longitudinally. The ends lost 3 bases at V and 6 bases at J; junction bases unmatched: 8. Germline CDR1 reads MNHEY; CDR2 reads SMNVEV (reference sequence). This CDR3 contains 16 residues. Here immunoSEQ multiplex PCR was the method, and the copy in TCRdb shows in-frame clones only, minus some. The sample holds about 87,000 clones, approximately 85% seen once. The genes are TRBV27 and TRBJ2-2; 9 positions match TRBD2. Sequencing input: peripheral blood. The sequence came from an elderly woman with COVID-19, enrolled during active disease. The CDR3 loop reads CASSLTAGGPPGELFF. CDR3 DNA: TGTGCCAGCAGTTTGACGGCGGGAGGGCCTCCCGGGGAGCTGTTTTTT.